This T cell receptor beta chain originates from a study of T cell responses to AZD1222 COVID-19 vaccine. Study-wide results and caveats: Baseline antibody screening turned up just six seropositive AZD1222 recipients. Repertoires in all cases were sampled only once the peak T cell response had passed. Donors were largely white British and mainly female; clonal diversity was possibly underestimated.

Trimming left V 0 bases short and J 8 bases short, with 14 bases between. This CDR3 has 15 amino acids. Germline V CDR1 and CDR2: SGHRS, YFSETQ. In its sample, this clone was seen once. The target antigen is unknown. TCRdb's table, derived via immunoSEQ multiplex PCR, lists solely in-frame clones and lacks some. The sample has about 180,000 clones; around 88% are singletons. The TCR originated in an adult in good health. The sequences come from peripheral blood, collected on day 0 of AZD1222 vaccination. This sequence joins TRBV5-1 and TRBJ1-4; tentative D call: TRBD1 (5 bases). The chain's CDR3 is CASSLVGRVEEKLFF. The CDR3 region has the DNA TGCGCCAGCAGCTTGGTGGGCAGGGTGGAGGAAAAACTGTTTTTT.